The sequence of this T cell receptor beta chain was determined in a study of identical twins. This clonotype turned up a few times. Its specificity is unknown. CDR1 and CDR2 from the germline V gene are LGHDT and YNNKEL (reference sequence). The V segment lost 4 bases and the J segment 6 bases; nucleotides outside the gene matches: 6. This CDR3 is 16 amino acids long. Study-level points and caveats: Invariant MAIT and iNKT cells may have partly biased zero-insertion analyses.

TCRdb passed the 5' RACE reads through MiXCR, listing each CDR3 protein once. The sample shows approximately 240,000 distinct CDR3 sequences, over 13% of them seen only once. This sequence joins TRBV3-1 and TRBJ2-2, with 12 bases that match TRBD2. The clonotype originates from a woman aged 18-35 years in good health. Source material: memory (CD45RO+) T cells sorted from blood. CDR3 amino acids: CASSLRLAGEAGELFF. The CDR3 DNA is TGTGCCAGCAGCCTAAGACTAGCGGGAGAGGCCGGGGAGCTGTTTTTT.